A single sample is the source of the 25 T cell receptor beta chains below, sequenced in a study of CXCR3-negative and CXCR3-positive naive CD8 T cells. UMI-labeled TRB cDNA libraries were prepared by 5' RACE. From the 5' RACE reads, TCRdb lists one entry per CDR3 protein and no DNA. The table lists about 40,000 distinct CDR3 sequences. What was sequenced was memory CD8+ T cells from blood. The receptors were gathered from a human donor in good health. Some clones in this sample may be carry-over from other donors' samples.

This rearrangement joins TRBV20-1 to TRBJ1-1; there is no DNA to check the TCRdb D call of TRBD1. Germline assignment: CDR1 DFQATT and CDR2 SNEGSKA (reference sequence). The CDR3 is made up of 14 amino acids. The CDR3 sequence is CSARTPGQNTEAFF.

CDR3 loop: CSAMTGRSYNEQFF. The chain links TRBV29-1 to TRBJ2-1; the TCRdb D gene call, TRBD1, has no DNA to confirm it. Germline-derived CDR1 and CDR2 are SQVTM and ANQGSEA. CDR3 length: 14 amino acids.

The chain uses TRBV4-1 and TRBJ2-5; TCRdb names TRBD2, which stays unverified in the absence of DNA. The CDR3 extends over 16 amino acids. CDR1 and CDR2 (germline): MGHRA, YSYEKL. The CDR3 here is CASSQDALPLPETQYF.

The rearrangement links TRBV29-1 to TRBJ2-1; TCRdb proposes TRBD2, but this gene call is untestable without DNA. This CDR3 is 17 amino acids long. Germline lookup yields CDR1 SQVTM and CDR2 ANQGSEA. The CDR3 is CSVEEIGRALPYNEQFF.

This chain connects TRBV7-7 to TRBJ2-3; checking the TCRdb D call of TRBD1 is not possible without DNA. The length of the CDR3 is 17 residues. Per the germline V gene, CDR1 is SSHAT and CDR2 is FNYEAQ (reference sequence). CDR3 sequence: CASSLGPGQGTTDTQYF.

The chain joins TRBV6-5 to TRBJ2-7; TCRdb designates TRBD1, a call that cannot be tested without DNA. Germline CDR1 and CDR2: MNHEY and SVGAGI. The CDR3 contains 14 residues. The CDR3 is CASSRTGLTYEQYF.

The V and J genes are TRBV28 and TRBJ2-7; there is no DNA to check the TCRdb D call of TRBD1. Germline CDR1 reads MDHEN; CDR2 reads SYDVKM. CDR3 length: 14 amino acids. The CDR3 sequence: CASSFRDTTYEQYF.

The J gene is TRBJ2-7, the V gene TRBV6-2 or TRBV6-3; TCRdb returns TRBD1, unconfirmable since there is no DNA. CDR3 length: 15 residues. Germline V gene lookup returns CDR1 MNHEY and CDR2 SVGEGT. The CDR3: CASSVGGPTYYEQYF.

The genes are TRBV12-3 or TRBV12-4 and TRBJ2-3; TCRdb's assignment of TRBD1 cannot be checked, as there is no DNA. CDR3 size: 16 residues. This CDR3 reads CASRNQPGQDTDTQYF.

The chain carries TRBV6-5 and TRBJ2-1; the D call of TRBD2 rests on TCRdb alone, since no DNA is present to check it. The germline CDR1 and CDR2 sequences are MNHEY and SVGAGI. The CDR3 is 15 residues long. CDR3 sequence reads: CASSDLAGGYNEQFF.

The chain carries TRBV29-1 and TRBJ2-1. CDR1 is SQVTM and CDR2 is ANQGSEA in the germline V gene. The CDR3 covers 12 residues. CDR3 in amino acids: CSVVTAYNEQFF.

The chain combines TRBV6-2 or TRBV6-3 with TRBJ1-1; the TCRdb call, TRBD1, lacks DNA for checking. The V gene's germline CDR1 is MNHEY and CDR2 SVGEGT. The CDR3 contains 14 residues. This chain's CDR3 is CASSPSPGSHEAFF.

V usage is TRBV27 and J usage is TRBJ2-3. The CDR3 runs to 12 residues. The V gene's germline CDR1 is MNHEY and CDR2 SMNVEV (reference sequence). This CDR3 reads CASSSFTDTQYF.

The chain uses TRBV6-6 and TRBJ2-1. CDR3 length equals 12 residues. CDR1 and CDR2 from the germline V gene are MNHNY and SVGAGI (reference sequence). The CDR3 spells CASSSTPNEQFF.

The chain couples TRBV6-4 to TRBJ2-1; the TCRdb D gene call, TRBD1, has no DNA to confirm it. The CDR3 length is 14 residues. Germline lookup yields CDR1 MRHNA and CDR2 SNTAGT. CDR3 amino acids: CASSDRAGGNEQFF.

The chain employs TRBV29-1 and TRBJ2-3; TCRdb's D call, TRBD2, is unchecked because there is no DNA. CDR3 length: 14 amino acids. Germline-derived CDR1 and CDR2 are SQVTM and ANQGSEA. CDR3 region: CSVEPSGGANTQYF.

This rearrangement joins TRBV20-1 to TRBJ1-1. The CDR3 sequence is 16 residues long. The germline gives CDR1 DFQATT, CDR2 SNEGSKA (reference sequence). CDR3 sequence: CSASSEWRGSRAKAFF.

The chain is built from TRBV11-2 and TRBJ1-1; without DNA, the TCRdb call of TRBD1 cannot be checked. The germline V gene has CDR1 SGHAT and CDR2 FQNNGV. The CDR3 consists of 16 residues. CDR3 region: CASSLDLARADTEAFF. The full variable domain, completed using reference TRBV11-2 and TRBJ1-1, is EAGVAQSPRYKIIEKRQSVAFWCNPISGHATLYWYQQILGQGPKLLIQFQNNGVVDDSQLPKDRFSAERLKGVDSTLKIQPAKLEDSAVYLCASSLDLARADTEAFFGQGTRLTVV.

This chain links TRBV12-3 or TRBV12-4 with TRBJ2-1; the TCRdb call, TRBD1, lacks DNA for checking. The CDR3 sequence is 15 residues long. The CDR3 region is CASSRDRGPLLEQFF.

This chain connects TRBV29-1 to TRBJ2-5. The CDR3 covers 13 residues. The V gene's germline CDR1 is SQVTM and CDR2 ANQGSEA. The CDR3 protein is CSVVGVGPETQYF.

V is TRBV4-1 and J is TRBJ2-7. Germline CDR1 and CDR2: MGHRA and YSYEKL. The CDR3 loop spans 16 amino acids. The CDR3 spells CASSQGPPNSPYEQYF.

V gene TRBV4-1 combines with J gene TRBJ1-1. The CDR3 extends over 15 amino acids. Germline CDR1 MGHRA, CDR2 YSYEKL. This CDR3 is CASSQERQLNTEAFF.

The V call is TRBV29-1, the J call TRBJ2-7; TCRdb selects TRBD1, and the lack of DNA leaves this call unchecked. The CDR3 has 14 residues. Germline V gives CDR1 SQVTM, CDR2 ANQGSEA. The CDR3 loop reads CSVEGTGQSYEQYF.

This chain connects TRBV4-3 to TRBJ2-7. The CDR3 runs to 15 residues. CDR1 and CDR2 (germline): LGHNA, YSLEER. The CDR3 sequence is CASRIAVGSSYEQYF.

This clonotype ranks as medium-sized in terms of frequency. The chain has TRBV18 and TRBJ2-7; the D gene TCRdb calls, TRBD1, cannot be checked with no DNA. There are 16 residues in the CDR3. CDR1 and CDR2 (germline): KGHSH, LQKENI. The CDR3: CASSGGTGGAVYEQYF.